This TCR beta chain was sequenced during a study of blood T cell repertoires in COVID-19. Study in general: Specimens from acute and convalescent COVID-19 originated in the United States, Italy and Spain.

Measured with immunoSEQ multiplex PCR; TCRdb has only the in-frame clones, and not every one. Here the sample spans 150,000 to 200,000 clones, around 85% being singletons. Seattle patients were enrolled during active infection and followed longitudinally. The clonotype was recovered from a person aged 65 to 85 with COVID-19, enrolled during active disease. Sequencing was done on a sample of peripheral blood.

CDR3 DNA: TGTGCCAGCAGCCGGCGGGGTTGGGACACCATATATTTT. Protein: CASSRRGWDTIYF. V gene TRBV5-4 combines with J gene TRBJ1-3; D gene uncertain. CDR3 length: 13 amino acids. Germline V gene sequence: CDR1 SGHNT, CDR2 YYREEE (reference sequence). Trimming took 4 bases from V and 8 from J, leaving 13 bases between them.